This TCR beta chain emerged from a study of PD-1 blockade in classical Hodgkin lymphoma. Study background: Nivolumab 3 mg/kg was given intravenously every 2 weeks. Study observations and caveats: While CD8+ TCR diversity did not rise significantly by C4D1, CD4+ TCR diversity did. Reports indicated that newly diagnosed patients had lower baseline TCR diversity than healthy donors did.

The V end lost 0 bases, the J end lost 0 bases, and 8 bases lay between the germline ends. Germline V lookup: CDR1 SGHNT, CDR2 YYREEE (reference sequence). The CDR3 runs to 15 residues. As to time point: cycle 4 day 1 (C4D1), after more than five weeks of nivolumab. All patients relapsed after autologous stem cell transplantation, and brentuximab vedotin exposure varied. The patients, who had relapsed/refractory classical Hodgkin lymphoma, achieved best responses of complete response, partial response or progressive disease. Assay used: immunoSEQ multiplex PCR; TCRdb lists only in-frame clones, some missing. The profile shows approximately 10,000 clones, around nine tenths of them singletons. Remarks on this clone: Its antigen is as yet unknown.

This sequence originates from a human donor with classical Hodgkin lymphoma. Sequences were derived from peripheral blood mononuclear cells (PBMCs), sampled before the fourth cycle of nivolumab. The chain joins TRBV5-4 to TRBJ2-3; D gene ambiguous. CDR3 nucleotides: TGTGCCAGCAGCTTGGGCCAGAGAAGCACAGATACGCAGTATTTT. Residues: CASSLGQRSTDTQYF.